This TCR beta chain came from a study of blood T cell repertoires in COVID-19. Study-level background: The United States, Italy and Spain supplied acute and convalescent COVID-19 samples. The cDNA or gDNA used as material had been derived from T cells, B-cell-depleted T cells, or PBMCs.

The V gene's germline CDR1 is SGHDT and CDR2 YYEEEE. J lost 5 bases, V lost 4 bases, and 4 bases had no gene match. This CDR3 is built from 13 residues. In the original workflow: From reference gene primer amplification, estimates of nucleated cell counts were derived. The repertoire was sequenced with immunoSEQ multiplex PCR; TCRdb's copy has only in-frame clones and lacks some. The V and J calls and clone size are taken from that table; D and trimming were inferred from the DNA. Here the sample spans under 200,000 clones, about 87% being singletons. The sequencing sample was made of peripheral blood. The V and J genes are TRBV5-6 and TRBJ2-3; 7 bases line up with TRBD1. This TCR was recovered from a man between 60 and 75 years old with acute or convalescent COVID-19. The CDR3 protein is CASSRQGLDTQYF. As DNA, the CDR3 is TGTGCCAGCAGCCGACAGGGATTAGATACGCAGTATTTT.